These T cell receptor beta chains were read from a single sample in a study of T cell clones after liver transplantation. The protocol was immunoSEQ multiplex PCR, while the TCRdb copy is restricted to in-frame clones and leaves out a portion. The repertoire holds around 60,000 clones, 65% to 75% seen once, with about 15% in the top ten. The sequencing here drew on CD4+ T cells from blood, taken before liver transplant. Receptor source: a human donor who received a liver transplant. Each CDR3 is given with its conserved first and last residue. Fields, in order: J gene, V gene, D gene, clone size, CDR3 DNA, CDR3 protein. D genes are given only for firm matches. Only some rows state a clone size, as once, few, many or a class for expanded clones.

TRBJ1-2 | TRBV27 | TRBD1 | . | TGTGCCAGCAGTTCGGACAGGGGAGGCAACTATGGCTACACCTTC | CASSSDRGGNYGYTF
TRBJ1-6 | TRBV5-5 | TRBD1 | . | TGTGCCAGCAGCCTAACCGGGACAGGGACGGCTAATTCACCCCTCCACTTT | CASSLTGTGTANSPLHF
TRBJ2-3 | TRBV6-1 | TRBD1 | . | TGTGCCAGCAGGGACGGGACAGGGAAAGTAAATACGCAGTATTTT | CASRDGTGKVNTQYF
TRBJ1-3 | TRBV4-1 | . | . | TGCGCCAGCAGCCAACCTACCTGGGAGGCACACACCATATATTTT | CASSQPTWEAHTIYF
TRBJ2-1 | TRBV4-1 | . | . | TGCGCCAGCAGCCAAGTCCGAGATCGAGGGTTTGGCAAGCAGTTCTTC | CASSQVRDRGFGKQFF
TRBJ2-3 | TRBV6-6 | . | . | TGTGCCAGCAGTCGTACAGGGTTTGGAGATACGCAGTATTTT | CASSRTGFGDTQYF
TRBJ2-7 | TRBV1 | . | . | TGCACCAGCAGCCATAGATACAGGGGGCCCTACGAGCAGTACTTC | CTSSHRYRGPYEQYF
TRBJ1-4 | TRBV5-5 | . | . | TGTGCCAGCAGCCCCACGCGTGGGCAGGGGTTTGAAAAACTGTTTTTT | CASSPTRGQGFEKLFF
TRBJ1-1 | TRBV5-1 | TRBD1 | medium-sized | TGCGCCAGCAGCTTTGAACCCATACAGGGGGCAGGGGAAGCTTTCTTT | CASSFEPIQGAGEAFF
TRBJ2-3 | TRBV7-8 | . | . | TGTGCCAGCAGCGCGGCACGAACAGATACGCAGTATTTT | CASSAARTDTQYF
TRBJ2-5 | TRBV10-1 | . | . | TGCGCCAGCAGTACGGACATTCAAGAGACCCAGTACTTC | CASSTDIQETQYF
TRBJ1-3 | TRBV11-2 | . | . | TGTGCCAGCAGCTTTGACGGGTCGGGAAACACCATATATTTT | CASSFDGSGNTIYF
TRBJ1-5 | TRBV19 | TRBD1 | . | TGTGCCAGTAGTCAGAACCGGGACAGAGATCAGCCCCAGCATTTT | CASSQNRDRDQPQHF
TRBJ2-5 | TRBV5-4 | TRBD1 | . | TGTGCCAGCAGCGTCCGGGACAGTAACAAAGAGACCCAGTACTTC | CASSVRDSNKETQYF
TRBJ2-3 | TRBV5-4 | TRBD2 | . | TGTGCCAGCAGCCAGACTAGCGGGGGGGCCTTGGATACGCAGTATTTT | CASSQTSGGALDTQYF
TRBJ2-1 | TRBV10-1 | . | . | TGCGCCAGCAGTGATTCGGCTTGGGCTTCCTACAATGAGCAGTTCTTC | CASSDSAWASYNEQFF
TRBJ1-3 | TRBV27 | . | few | TGTGCCAGCAGTCCCTCCTCGGTACAGCGAAACACCATATATTTT | CASSPSSVQRNTIYF
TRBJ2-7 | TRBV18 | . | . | TGTGCCAGCTCACCACCGAGGAGGAACGAGCAGTACTTC | CASSPPRRNEQYF
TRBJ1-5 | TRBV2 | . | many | TGTGCCAGCAGTGATGGCAGGGTTAGCAATCAGCCCCAGCATTTT | CASSDGRVSNQPQHF
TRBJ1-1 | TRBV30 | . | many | TGTGCCTGGAGTGTAGTGGGGGGGACTGAAGCTTTCTTT | CAWSVVGGTEAFF
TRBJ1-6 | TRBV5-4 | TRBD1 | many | TGTGCCAGCAGCCTCTGGACAGGGGGCCGATATAATTCACCCCTCCACTTT | CASSLWTGGRYNSPLHF
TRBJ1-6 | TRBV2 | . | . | TGTGCCAGCAGTGTCGGACAGTTTAATTCACCCCTCCACTTT | CASSVGQFNSPLHF